Listed below are T cell receptor beta chains from one sample, sequenced in a study of blood T cell repertoires in COVID-19. The repertoire was sequenced with immunoSEQ multiplex PCR; TCRdb's copy has only in-frame clones and lacks some. Of about 200,000 clones detected, approximately 80% appear once; the ten largest clones hold roughly a fifth. Sequencing was performed on peripheral blood. These receptors all come from a human donor in a cohort sampled during active COVID-19. Each CDR3 is given with its conserved first and last residue. The D gene is left open where the match is weak. Rows give clone size only sometimes, using once, few, many, or a class for an expanded clone.

j_call clone_size v_call d_call cdr3_aa cdr3_nt
TRBJ2-2 . TRBV6-5 TRBD1 CASSYAAGGMGELFF TGTGCCAGCAGTTACGCGGCAGGGGGCATGGGGGAGCTGTTTTTT
TRBJ2-7 . TRBV29-1 TRBD1 CSAQDRFSYEQYF TGCAGCGCCCAGGACAGGTTTAGCTACGAGCAGTACTTC
TRBJ1-2 . TRBV6-5 TRBD1 CASGQGHYGYTF TGTGCCAGCGGACAGGGGCACTATGGCTACACCTTC
TRBJ1-1 . TRBV28 . CASSFNDGLLNTEAFF TGTGCCAGCAGTTTTAACGATGGACTGTTGAACACTGAAGCTTTCTTT
TRBJ1-4 . TRBV5-8 TRBD1 CASSGGQGANEKLFF TGTGCCAGCAGCGGGGGACAGGGGGCTAATGAAAAACTGTTTTTT
TRBJ1-5 . TRBV12-5 . CASGLTRTVGQPQHF TGTGCTAGTGGTTTGACACGGACAGTCGGACAGCCCCAGCATTTT
TRBJ2-5 . TRBV28 TRBD1 CASSRDRVQETQYF TGTGCCAGCAGCCGGGACAGGGTTCAAGAGACCCAGTACTTC
TRBJ1-5 . TRBV7-2 . CASSQTVEGRQPQHF TGTGCCAGCAGCCAGACGGTGGAGGGGAGGCAGCCCCAGCATTTT
TRBJ1-6 . TRBV5-8 . CASSSLRATGSPLHF TGTGCCAGCAGCTCCCTCAGGGCCACCGGGTCACCCCTCCACTTT
TRBJ1-3 . TRBV6-6 TRBD1 CASRRGQGAFSGNTIYF TGTGCCAGCAGACGAGGACAGGGGGCGTTTTCCGGAAACACCATATATTTT
TRBJ2-2 . TRBV3-1/TRBV3-2 . CASSQSYSGDTGELFF TGTGCCAGCAGCCAAAGCTACAGCGGTGACACCGGGGAGCTGTTTTTT
TRBJ2-5 few TRBV5-5 . CASSLHPQETQYF TGTGCCAGCAGCTTACACCCACAAGAGACCCAGTACTTC
TRBJ2-2 once TRBV10-3 . CAISERGPGELFF TGTGCCATCAGTGAGAGGGGCCCCGGGGAGCTGTTTTTT
TRBJ1-6 . TRBV6-5 . CASSTIQSTNSPLHF TGTGCCAGCAGTACGATACAGAGTACGAATTCACCCCTCCACTTT
TRBJ2-1 . TRBV4-1 TRBD2 CASSPSGLAYNEQFF TGCGCCAGCAGCCCTTCGGGACTAGCGTACAATGAGCAGTTCTTC
TRBJ2-3 once TRBV19 TRBD2 CASRTLAGASPDTQYF TGTGCCAGTAGGACTCTAGCGGGGGCAAGTCCAGATACGCAGTATTTT